The rows below give T cell receptor beta chains drawn from one sample of a study of T cells in Graves' hyperthyroidism and ophthalmopathy. TCRdb reanalysed the multiplex PCR reads using MiXCR and keeps one entry per CDR3 protein. The table lists over 200,000 distinct CDR3 sequences, about 16% of them singletons. Material: blood. These receptors were taken from a man in his forties or fifties with Graves' hyperthyroidism. Each CDR3 is given with its conserved first and last residue.

V,CDR3
TRBV2,CASSASGPSGANVLTF
TRBV6-1,CASSMTVNTEAFF
TRBV3-1,CASSQGGTVGHQYF
TRBV20-1,CSATTAGVDTQYF
TRBV20-1,CSASSLDSYNEQFF
TRBV27,CASSFITGPGELFF
TRBV6-1,CASRGGGIFYTEAFF
TRBV30,CAWSVLTGKGYTF
TRBV19,CASRHGTGTTGELFF
TRBV7-9,CASSLGQGGNYGYTF
TRBV5-1,CASSNDRVNEQFF
TRBV20-1,CSARLVGYNEQFF
TRBV9,CASSEGQGREQYF
TRBV12-3/TRBV12-4,CASSYFVWDRGANEQFF
TRBV13,CASSSGRGKNTEAFF
TRBV5-1,CASSLISSTDTQYF
TRBV28,CASTSDTYEQYF
TRBV6-1,CASKVVSTDTQYF
TRBV19,CASSTSRDRGNEQFF
TRBV9,CASSERPGELFF
TRBV6-2/TRBV6-3,CASSYSIRYSGPYNEQFF
TRBV18,CASRTGRMETQYF
TRBV5-1,CASSSGQGITIYF
TRBV28,CASSSPGEAAEQYF
TRBV6-2/TRBV6-3,CASRTGLAVVETQYF
TRBV18,CASSRSSGTANTGELFF
TRBV5-6,CASSLVGSPRDEQYF
TRBV13,CASSKTPNTEAFF
TRBV7-9,CASSLRAGGLGETQYF
TRBV6-2/TRBV6-3,CASREVGTGGYEQYF
TRBV6-6,CASSYFHTATMNSPLHF